This paragraph covers one TCR beta chain sequence. These data originate in a study of technical replicates of blood from a few donors. The V and J ends lost 7 bases and 6 bases, in that order; junction bases with no gene match: 11. This CDR3 spans 15 amino acids. CDR1 is MNHNS, CDR2 SASEGT, per germline. TCRdb keeps only in-frame clones here, not all; method: immunoSEQ multiplex PCR. The data contain under 15,000 clones, approximately 95% of them singletons. The sequenced sample was PBMCs. This clonotype originated in a human donor in good health. The V gene is TRBV6-1, the J gene TRBJ2-2, with 7 positions matching TRBD1. The CDR3 region is CASKSTGQQAGELFF. The CDR3 coding sequence is TGTGCCAGCAAATCGACAGGGCAGCAAGCCGGGGAGCTGTTTTTT.